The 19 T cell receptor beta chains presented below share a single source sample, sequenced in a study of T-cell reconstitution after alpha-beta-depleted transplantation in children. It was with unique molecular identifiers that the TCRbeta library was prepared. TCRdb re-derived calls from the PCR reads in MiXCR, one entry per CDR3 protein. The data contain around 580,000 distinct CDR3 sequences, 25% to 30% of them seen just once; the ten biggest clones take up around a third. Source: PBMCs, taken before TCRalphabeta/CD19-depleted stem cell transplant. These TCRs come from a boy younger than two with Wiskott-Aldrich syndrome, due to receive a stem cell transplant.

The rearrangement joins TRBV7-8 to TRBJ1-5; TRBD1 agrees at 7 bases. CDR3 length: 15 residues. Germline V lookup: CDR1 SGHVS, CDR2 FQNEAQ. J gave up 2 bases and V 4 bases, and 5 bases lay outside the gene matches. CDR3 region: CASSYRDSGNQPQHF. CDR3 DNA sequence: TGTGCCAGCAGCTACCGGGACAGTGGCAATCAGCCCCAGCATTTT.

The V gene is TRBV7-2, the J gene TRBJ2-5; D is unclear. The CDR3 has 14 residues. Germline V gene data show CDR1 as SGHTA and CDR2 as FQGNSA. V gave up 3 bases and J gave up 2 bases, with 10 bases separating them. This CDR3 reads CASSFNLGQETQYF. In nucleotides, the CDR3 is TGTGCCAGCAGCTTCAACCTAGGACAAGAGACCCAGTACTTC.

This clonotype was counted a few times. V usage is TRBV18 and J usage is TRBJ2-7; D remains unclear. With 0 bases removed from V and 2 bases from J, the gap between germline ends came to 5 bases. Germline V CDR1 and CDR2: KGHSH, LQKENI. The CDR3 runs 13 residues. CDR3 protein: CASSPPHTYEQYF. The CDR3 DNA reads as TGTGCCAGCTCACCACCCCACACCTACGAGCAGTACTTC.

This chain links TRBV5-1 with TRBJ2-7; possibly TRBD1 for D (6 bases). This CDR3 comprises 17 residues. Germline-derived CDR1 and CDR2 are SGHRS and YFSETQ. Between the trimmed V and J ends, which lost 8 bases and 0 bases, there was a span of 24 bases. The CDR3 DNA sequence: TGCGCCAGTGGTCCGGGACACAAGGCCTTACTCTCCTACGAGCAGTACTTC. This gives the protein CASGPGHKALLSYEQYF.

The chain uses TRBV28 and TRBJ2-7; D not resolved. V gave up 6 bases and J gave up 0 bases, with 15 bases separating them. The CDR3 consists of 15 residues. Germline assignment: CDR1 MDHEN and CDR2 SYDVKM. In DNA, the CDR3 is TGTGCCAGCAGCCGGTTTTGGCGGTCCTCCTACGAGCAGTACTTC. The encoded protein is CASSRFWRSSYEQYF.

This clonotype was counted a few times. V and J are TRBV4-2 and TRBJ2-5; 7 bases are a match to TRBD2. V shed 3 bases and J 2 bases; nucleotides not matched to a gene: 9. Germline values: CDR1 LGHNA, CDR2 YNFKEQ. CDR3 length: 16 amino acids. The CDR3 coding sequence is TGTGCCAGCAGCCACAGGGTTGGAGCGGGGCAAGAGACCCAGTACTTC. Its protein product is CASSHRVGAGQETQYF.

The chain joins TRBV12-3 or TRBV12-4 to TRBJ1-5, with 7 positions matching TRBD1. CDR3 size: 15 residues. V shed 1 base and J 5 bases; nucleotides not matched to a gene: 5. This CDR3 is CASSLGTGSHQPQHF. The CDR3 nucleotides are TGTGCCAGCAGTTTAGGGACAGGTAGTCATCAGCCCCAGCATTTT.

In DNA form, the CDR3 reads TGCAGTGCGATGCTAGCTGGCGGGGAGCTGTTTTTT. Translating gives CSAMLAGGELFF. The chain carries TRBV20-1 and TRBJ2-2; the D gene is possibly TRBD2 (5 bases). The CDR3 has 12 amino acids. V lost 6 bases, J lost 7 bases, and 12 bases lay in between. Germline lookup yields CDR1 DFQATT and CDR2 SNEGSKA (reference sequence).

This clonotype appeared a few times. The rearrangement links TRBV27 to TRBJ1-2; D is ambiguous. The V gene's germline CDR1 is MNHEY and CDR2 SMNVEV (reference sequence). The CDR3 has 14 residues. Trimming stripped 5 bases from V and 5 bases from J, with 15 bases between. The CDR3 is CASSDLDGRYGYTF. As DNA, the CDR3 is TGTGCCAGCAGTGACCTAGACGGAAGATATGGCTACACCTTC.

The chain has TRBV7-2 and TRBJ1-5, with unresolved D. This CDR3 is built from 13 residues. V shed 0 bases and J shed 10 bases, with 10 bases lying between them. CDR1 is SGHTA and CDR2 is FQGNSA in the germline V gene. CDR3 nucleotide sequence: TGTGCCAGCAGCTTAGCTAGATCCCGTCCCCAGCATTTT. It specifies CASSLARSRPQHF. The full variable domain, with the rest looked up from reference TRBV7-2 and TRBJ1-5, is GAGVSQSPSNKVTEKGKDVELRCDPISGHTALYWYRQSLGQGLEFLIYFQGNSAPDKSGLPSDRFSAERTGGSVSTLTIQRTQQEDSAVYLCASSLARSRPQHFGDGTRLSIL.

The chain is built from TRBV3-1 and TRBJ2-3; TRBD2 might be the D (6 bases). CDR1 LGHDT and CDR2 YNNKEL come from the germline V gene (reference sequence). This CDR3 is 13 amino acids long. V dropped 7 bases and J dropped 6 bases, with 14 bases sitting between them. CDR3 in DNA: TGTGCCAGCACTCGGAGGGGCTACGATACGCAGTATTTT. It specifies CASTRRGYDTQYF.

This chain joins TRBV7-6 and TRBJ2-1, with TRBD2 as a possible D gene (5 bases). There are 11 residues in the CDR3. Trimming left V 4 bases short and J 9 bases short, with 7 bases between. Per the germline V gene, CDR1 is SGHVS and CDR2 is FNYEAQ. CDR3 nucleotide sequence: TGTGCCAGCAGCTACGGGGTTGAGCAGTTCTTC. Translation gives CASSYGVEQFF.

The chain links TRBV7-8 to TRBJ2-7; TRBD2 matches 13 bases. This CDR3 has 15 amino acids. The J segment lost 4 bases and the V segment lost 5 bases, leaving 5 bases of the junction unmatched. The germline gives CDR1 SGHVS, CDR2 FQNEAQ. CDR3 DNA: TGTGCCAGCAGCCGGACTAGCGGGGGCAGATACGAGCAGTACTTC. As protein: CASSRTSGGRYEQYF. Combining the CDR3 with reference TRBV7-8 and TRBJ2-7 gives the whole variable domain GAGVSQSPRYKVAKRGQDVALRCDPISGHVSLFWYQQALGQGPEFLTYFQNEAQLDKSGLPSDRFFAERPEGSVSTLKIQRTQQEDSAVYLCASSRTSGGRYEQYFGPGTRLTVT.

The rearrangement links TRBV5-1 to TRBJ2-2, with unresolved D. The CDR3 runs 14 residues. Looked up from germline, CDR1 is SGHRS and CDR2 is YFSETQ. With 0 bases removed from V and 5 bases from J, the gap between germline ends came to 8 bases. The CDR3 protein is CASSLAAITGELFF. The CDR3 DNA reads TGCGCCAGCAGCTTGGCGGCTATAACCGGGGAGCTGTTTTTT.

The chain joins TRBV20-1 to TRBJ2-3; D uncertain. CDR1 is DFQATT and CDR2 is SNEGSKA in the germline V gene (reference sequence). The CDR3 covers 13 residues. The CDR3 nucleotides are TGCAGCTTATCCCACTTGGTCGCAGATACGCAGTATTTT. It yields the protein CSLSHLVADTQYF.

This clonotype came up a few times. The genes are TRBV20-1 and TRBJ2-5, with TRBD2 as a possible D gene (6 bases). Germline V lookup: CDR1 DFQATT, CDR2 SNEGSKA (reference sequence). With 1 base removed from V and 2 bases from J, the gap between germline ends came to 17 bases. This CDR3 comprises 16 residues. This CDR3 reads CSARGPREIAQETQYF. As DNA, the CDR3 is TGCAGTGCTAGAGGGCCTCGGGAGATAGCTCAAGAGACCCAGTACTTC.

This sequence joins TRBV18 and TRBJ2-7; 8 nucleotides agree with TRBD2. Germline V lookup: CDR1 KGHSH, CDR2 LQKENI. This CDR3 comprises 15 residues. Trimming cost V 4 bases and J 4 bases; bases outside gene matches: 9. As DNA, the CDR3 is TGTGCCAGCTCACTCGGGACTAGTTCTCTATACGAGCAGTACTTC. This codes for CASSLGTSSLYEQYF.

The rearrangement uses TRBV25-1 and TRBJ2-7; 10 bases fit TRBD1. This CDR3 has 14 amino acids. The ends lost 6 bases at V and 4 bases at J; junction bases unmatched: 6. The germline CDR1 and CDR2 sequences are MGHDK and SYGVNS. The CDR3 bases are TGTGCCAGCAGCTATCCGGGACAGGGGTACGAGCAGTACTTC. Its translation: CASSYPGQGYEQYF.

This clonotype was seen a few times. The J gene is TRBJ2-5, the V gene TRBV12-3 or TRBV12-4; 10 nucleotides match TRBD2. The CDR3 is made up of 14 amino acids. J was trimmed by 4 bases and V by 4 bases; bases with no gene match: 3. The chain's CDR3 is CASSSAGGPETQYF. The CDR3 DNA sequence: TGTGCCAGCAGTTCAGCGGGAGGGCCAGAGACCCAGTACTTC.